A single sample is the source of the 14 T cell receptor beta chains below, sequenced in a study of blood T cell repertoires in COVID-19. The assay was immunoSEQ multiplex PCR, and TCRdb's table has in-frame clones only and misses some. There are approximately 70,000 clones in the sample; more than 85% occur only once, and around 12% lies in the top ten. Sequencing was done on a sample of peripheral blood. Receptor source: a human donor with active COVID-19. The donor label of this sample is uncertain.

The chain joins TRBV28 to TRBJ1-1; TRBD1 aligns across 12 bases. CDR1 is MDHEN, CDR2 SYDVKM, per germline. J lost 6 bases, V lost 1 base, and 15 bases had no gene match. The CDR3 covers 19 residues. CDR3 bases: TGTGCCAGCAGTTTATTGGGGGACAGGGGGCGGGGCGAATCGTCTGAAGCTTTCTTT. Translating it yields CASSLLGDRGRGESSEAFF. Together with reference TRBV28 and TRBJ1-1, the CDR3 gives the full variable domain: DVKVTQSSRYLVKRTGEKVFLECVQDMDHENMFWYRQDPGLGLRLIYFSYDVKMKEKGDIPEGYSVSREKKERFSLILESASTNQTSMYLCASSLLGDRGRGESSEAFFGQGTRLTVV.

The chain recombines TRBV19 with TRBJ1-5; D is ambiguous. The CDR3 contains 12 residues. Germline assignment: CDR1 LNHDA and CDR2 SQIVND (reference sequence). The germline V and J ends were trimmed by 2 bases and 8 bases, with 7 bases remaining between them. The CDR3 DNA is TGTGCCAGTAGTATAACCTCAGAGCCCCAGCATTTT. It yields the protein CASSITSEPQHF.

Notes on this clone: Other DNA sequences from this sample encode an identical CDR3 as well. The chain links TRBV2 to TRBJ1-5, with 9 bases fitting TRBD1. CDR3 length equals 14 residues. The germline V gene has CDR1 SNHLY and CDR2 FYNNEI. The V gene end was trimmed by 2 bases and the J gene end by 6 bases; junction bases not matched to a gene: 2. The CDR3 loop reads CASSEYRGLQPQHF. For the CDR3, the DNA is TGTGCCAGCAGTGAATACAGGGGGCTTCAGCCCCAGCATTTT.

The sample holds a few counts of this clone. This sequence joins TRBV4-3 and TRBJ1-6; D gene uncertain. Germline lookup yields CDR1 LGHNA and CDR2 YSLEER. V dropped 0 bases and J dropped 11 bases, with 11 bases sitting between them. This CDR3 contains 14 residues. CDR3 sequence reads: CASSQDRYSPPLHF. CDR3 nucleotides: TGCGCCAGCAGCCAAGATCGGTACTCCCCACCCCTCCACTTT.

This clone was seen a single time. V gene TRBV11-3 combines with J gene TRBJ2-3; TRBD1 aligns across 9 bases. The CDR3 totals 16 residues. Per the germline V gene, CDR1 is SGHNT and CDR2 is YENEEA. After removal of 3 bases from V and 0 bases from J, the junction contained 4 bases not matched to a gene. CDR3 DNA: TGTGCCAGCAGCTTTACCGGGACAGGGAGCACAGATACGCAGTATTTT. It specifies CASSFTGTGSTDTQYF.

The rearrangement uses TRBV24-1 and TRBJ2-5; D is uncertain. There are 11 residues in the CDR3. Germline CDR1 and CDR2: KGHDR and SFDVKD. Trimming stripped 7 bases from V and 1 base from J, with 3 bases between. The CDR3 loop is CATSLQETQYF. For the CDR3, the DNA is TGTGCCACCAGCCTCCAAGAGACCCAGTACTTC.

The chain couples TRBV5-4 to TRBJ1-4; 7 bases agree with TRBD1. This CDR3 has 15 amino acids. J lost 7 bases, V lost 4 bases, and 10 bases had no gene match. In germline, CDR1 is SGHNT, CDR2 YYREEE (reference sequence). Written as DNA, the CDR3 is TGTGCCAGCAGCACCCGACAGGGAATGAGTGAAAAACTGTTTTTT. Translation: CASSTRQGMSEKLFF.

The chain joins TRBV11-2 to TRBJ2-3; TRBD2 aligns across 10 bases. Unmatched junction bases numbered 11, after V lost 5 bases and J lost 3 bases. Germline-derived CDR1 and CDR2 are SGHAT and FQNNGV. This CDR3 contains 17 residues. In DNA form, the CDR3 reads TGTGCCAGCAGCCCCCCCCTCTTAGCGGGAGGTACAGATACGCAGTATTTT. This sequence encodes CASSPPLLAGGTDTQYF.

This chain uses TRBV11-2 with TRBJ2-6; TRBD2 might be the D (5 bases). CDR3 length: 17 residues. Germline CDR1 and CDR2: SGHAT and FQNNGV. Trimming cost V 1 base and J 2 bases, with 12 bases left between them. CDR3 nucleotides: TGTGCCAGCAGCTTAGTTTTGGACTTAACTGGGGCCAACGTCCTGACTTTC. Protein: CASSLVLDLTGANVLTF. The whole variable domain, filled in from reference TRBV11-2 and TRBJ2-6, reads EAGVAQSPRYKIIEKRQSVAFWCNPISGHATLYWYQQILGQGPKLLIQFQNNGVVDDSQLPKDRFSAERLKGVDSTLKIQPAKLEDSAVYLCASSLVLDLTGANVLTFGAGSRLTVL.

This sequence joins TRBV6-5 and TRBJ2-1; 7 bases agree with TRBD2. V lost 0 bases to trimming and J lost 4 bases; unmatched junction nucleotides: 6. This CDR3 region has 16 residues. Germline CDR1 and CDR2: MNHEY and SVGAGI. In nucleotides, the CDR3 is TGTGCCAGCAGTTACTCACCTAGCGGTCTTTACAATGAGCAGTTCTTC. Translation: CASSYSPSGLYNEQFF.

This chain joins TRBV29-1 and TRBJ2-3; 11 positions agree with TRBD2. Trimming at V came to 1 base and at J to 5 bases, leaving 5 bases not matched to a gene. Germline V gene sequence: CDR1 SQVTM, CDR2 ANQGSEA. CDR3 length: 15 residues. CDR3 region: CSVEVLAGEGDTQYF. The CDR3 coding sequence is TGCAGCGTTGAAGTACTAGCGGGAGAAGGAGATACGCAGTATTTT.

For the CDR3, the DNA is TGTGCCAGCAGCGGACGACTAGCCGGGGATGAGCAGTTCTTC. It yields the protein CASSGRLAGDEQFF. The chain recombines TRBV11-3 with TRBJ2-1, with 7 bases lining up with TRBD2. Germline V lookup: CDR1 SGHNT, CDR2 YENEEA. This CDR3 is built from 14 residues. V was pared by 5 bases and J by 8 bases, with 9 bases of the junction left unmatched.

This chain uses TRBV28 with TRBJ2-4; 8 nucleotides line up with TRBD2. The CDR3 contains 17 residues. Germline assignment: CDR1 MDHEN and CDR2 SYDVKM. The ends lost 6 bases at V and 3 bases at J; junction bases unmatched: 13. The DNA for the CDR3 is TGTGCCAGCAGCCGCCTACTAGCGGAGATAGACAAAAACATTCAGTACTTC. This translates into CASSRLLAEIDKNIQYF.

This clone was detected only once. This sequence joins TRBV2 and TRBJ2-1; possibly TRBD2 for D (6 bases). The CDR3 is 13 residues long. Germline CDR1 SNHLY, CDR2 FYNNEI. V gave up 7 bases and J gave up 4 bases, with 11 bases separating them. DNA for the CDR3: TGTGCCAGCAAAGGACTACCGTACAATGAGCAGTTCTTC. It yields the protein CASKGLPYNEQFF.